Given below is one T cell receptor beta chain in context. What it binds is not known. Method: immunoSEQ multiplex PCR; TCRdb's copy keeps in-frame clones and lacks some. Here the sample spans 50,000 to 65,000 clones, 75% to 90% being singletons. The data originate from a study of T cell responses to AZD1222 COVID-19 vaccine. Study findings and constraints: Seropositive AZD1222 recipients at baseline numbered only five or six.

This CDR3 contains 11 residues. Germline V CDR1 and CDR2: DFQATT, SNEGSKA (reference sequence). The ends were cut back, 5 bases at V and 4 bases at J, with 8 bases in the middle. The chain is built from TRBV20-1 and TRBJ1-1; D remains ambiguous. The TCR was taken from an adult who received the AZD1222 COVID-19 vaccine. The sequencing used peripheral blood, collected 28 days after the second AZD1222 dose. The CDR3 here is CSAEGPTEAFF. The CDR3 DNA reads TGCAGTGCTGAAGGGCCCACTGAAGCTTTCTTT.